This T cell receptor beta chain was recorded in a study of CD8 T cells in Susac syndrome. Sequencing of TCR beta, carried out with a high-throughput approach, was applied to CD8+ and CD4+ T cells from the blood. RNA, at about 0.45 to 1 ug, was reverse transcribed with random hexamers. TCRdb fed the immunoSEQ multiplex PCR reads into MiXCR, producing one record per CDR3 protein. The sample lists approximately 120,000 distinct CDR3 sequences; around 96% were seen once. The CDR3 consists of 16 residues. Germline V gives CDR1 SGHNT, CDR2 YYREEE (reference sequence). V shed 6 bases, J shed 7 bases, and the junction held 12 bases outside the gene matches.

The sequenced sample was CD4+ T cells from PBMCs. The TCR originated in a human donor in good health. The V call is TRBV5-4, the J call TRBJ2-1; 11 bases line up with TRBD2. The CDR3 reads CASIPYATSGKNEQFF. In DNA, the CDR3 is TGTGCCAGCATCCCCTACGCGACTAGCGGGAAAAATGAGCAGTTCTTC.